These 22 T cell receptor beta chains share one sample of origin, sequenced in a study of blood T cell repertoires in COVID-19 (TCRdb year 2020). The library was built by means of the immunoSEQ multiplex PCR assay. TCRdb mirrors the immuneACCESS table, restricted to in-frame sequences. Some clones are absent from its copies; in checked studies, under half trace to an unresolved V gene, and the reason for the others is unknown. This sample comprises 250,000 or so clones, 70% to 90% of them detected only once. Approximately 2% of the sample is held by the ten biggest clonotypes. The sequenced sample was PBMCs or T cells enriched from blood (not recorded which). Receptors originate from a woman in her forties or fifties who had recovered from COVID-19.

This chain connects TRBV3-1 (or the pseudogene TRBV3-2) to TRBJ1-1, with a possible D match to TRBD1 (6 bases). Germline V lookup: CDR1 LGHDT, CDR2 YNNKEL (reference sequence). This CDR3 is 13 amino acids long. V dropped 5 bases and J dropped 11 bases, with 18 bases sitting between them. The CDR3 loop is CASSTNDEGVAFF. The CDR3 DNA reads TGTGCCAGCAGCACCAACGACGAGGGGGTTGCTTTCTTT.

This chain connects TRBV19 to TRBJ1-1; a weak D match, TRBD1 (6 bases). The CDR3 consists of 15 residues. The V gene's germline CDR1 is LNHDA and CDR2 SQIVND (reference sequence). The germline V and J ends were trimmed by 1 base and 4 bases, with 13 bases remaining between them. CDR3 nucleotides: TGTGCCAGTAGTATAGGGCGCAGGGGTGGCACTGAAGCTTTCTTT. Translation: CASSIGRRGGTEAFF.

The chain joins TRBV28 to TRBJ1-5; D is possibly TRBD1 (6 bases). CDR1 is MDHEN, CDR2 SYDVKM, per germline. The CDR3 is 17 amino acids. V was shortened by 6 bases and J by 3 bases, with 21 bases between the two germline ends. The CDR3 region has the DNA TGTGCCAGCAGCCTTCCAGTACCACCGGGACACAATCAGCCCCAGCATTTT. It encodes CASSLPVPPGHNQPQHF.

J is TRBJ2-1 and V is TRBV3-1 (or the pseudogene TRBV3-2); 8 bases match TRBD2. The trim removed 4 bases at V and 3 bases at J, leaving 2 bases unmatched. CDR3 length equals 14 residues. Germline V gene sequence: CDR1 LGHDT, CDR2 YNNKEL (reference sequence). The CDR3 reads CASSPGTSYNEQFF. CDR3 sequence (DNA): TGTGCCAGCAGCCCCGGGACTAGCTACAATGAGCAGTTCTTC.

The chain is built from TRBV11-2 and TRBJ2-2; D remains ambiguous. CDR1 SGHAT and CDR2 FQNNGV come from the germline V gene. With 6 bases removed from V and 4 bases from J, the gap between germline ends came to 15 bases. This CDR3 spans 15 amino acids. This CDR3 is CASSFTATATGELFF. The CDR3 DNA follows: TGTGCCAGCAGTTTCACGGCTACAGCCACCGGGGAGCTGTTTTTT.

The genes are TRBV9 and TRBJ2-5; 15 bases agree with TRBD2. Per germline, CDR1 SGDLS and CDR2 YYNGEE. After removal of 4 bases from V and 5 bases from J, the junction contained 9 bases not matched to a gene. This CDR3 has 17 amino acids. The DNA for the CDR3 is TGTGCCAGCAGCACGGGACTAGCGGGAGGCCAAGCGGAGACCCAGTACTTC. This gives the protein CASSTGLAGGQAETQYF.

Points on this clone: Within the sample, other DNA sequences also encode this same CDR3. CDR3 protein: CASSPGTSGSTDTQYF. DNA of the CDR3: TGTGCCAGCAGCCCGGGGACTAGCGGTAGCACAGATACGCAGTATTTT. The chain recombines TRBV7-9 with TRBJ2-3; 11 bases fit TRBD2. Germline values: CDR1 SEHNR, CDR2 FQNEAQ (reference sequence). The CDR3 loop spans 16 amino acids. V was pared by 5 bases and J by 0 bases, with 4 bases of the junction left unmatched.

This clone was counted only a few times. J is TRBJ2-3 and V is TRBV5-1; 8 bases fit TRBD1. The germline V gene encodes CDR1 SGHRS and CDR2 YFSETQ. Trimming cost V 4 bases and J 8 bases; bases outside gene matches: 9. This CDR3 is 14 amino acids long. DNA for the CDR3: TGCGCCAGCAGCCCCGTACAGGGGGGAGGTACGCAGTATTTT. It translates to CASSPVQGGGTQYF.

The chain employs TRBV6-1 and TRBJ1-4, with unresolved D. This CDR3 contains 12 residues. Trimming took off 6 bases at V and 6 bases at J, with 8 bases between the two ends. The germline V gene has CDR1 MNHNS and CDR2 SASEGT. The CDR3, as DNA: TGTGCCAGCAGGAGAGGGCATGAAAAACTGTTTTTT. Protein sequence: CASRRGHEKLFF.

This clone was seen more than once but under ten times. The chain couples TRBV10-3 to TRBJ2-1; TRBD2 is a possible D gene (5 bases). The CDR3 loop spans 16 amino acids. Looked up from germline, CDR1 is ENHRY and CDR2 is SYGVKD. V was clipped by 8 bases and J by 3 bases, with 20 bases between them. The CDR3 DNA reads TGTGCCATCGGAGCGGCAGCCCTATCTGGCTACAATGAGCAGTTCTTC. Its translation is CAIGAAALSGYNEQFF.

The V gene is TRBV3-1 (or the pseudogene TRBV3-2), the J gene TRBJ1-6; 8 bases are shared with TRBD1. This CDR3 comprises 16 residues. Per germline, CDR1 LGHDT and CDR2 YNNKEL (reference sequence). V gave up 2 bases and J gave up 9 bases; unmatched junction bases: 9. The CDR3 DNA reads as TGTGCCAGCAGCCAATTACGGACAGGGTCAGGTTCACCCCTCCACTTT. This codes for CASSQLRTGSGSPLHF.

DNA for the CDR3: TGTGCCAGCAGTTTATCGCCCTACTATAATTCACCCCTCCACTTT. Translated: CASSLSPYYNSPLHF. This chain joins TRBV27 and TRBJ1-6; D is uncertain. V lost 0 bases and J lost 3, with 6 bases in between. The CDR3 length is 15 residues. CDR1 MNHEY and CDR2 SMNVEV come from the germline V gene (reference sequence).

The genes are TRBV27 and TRBJ2-1; 8 bases agree with TRBD2. With 5 bases clipped from V and 2 bases from J, the junction kept 5 bases outside the gene matches. The germline V gene has CDR1 MNHEY and CDR2 SMNVEV (reference sequence). The CDR3 length is 15 residues. The CDR3 sequence is CASSTSGGAYNEQFF. In DNA form, the CDR3 reads TGTGCCAGCAGTACCAGCGGGGGCGCCTACAATGAGCAGTTCTTC.

This chain joins TRBV2 and TRBJ2-1; 7 bases are shared with TRBD2. This CDR3 region has 15 residues. Germline-derived CDR1 and CDR2 are SNHLY and FYNNEI. The J segment lost 2 bases and the V segment lost 6 bases, leaving 7 bases of the junction unmatched. The CDR3 region is CASRDGTTTYNEQFF. The CDR3, as DNA: TGTGCCAGCAGGGACGGGACTACCACCTACAATGAGCAGTTCTTC.

The gene calls are TRBV25-1 and TRBJ2-3, with 11 nucleotides matching TRBD2. Germline values: CDR1 MGHDK, CDR2 SYGVNS. The length of the CDR3 is 15 residues. V gave up 5 bases and J gave up 6 bases; unmatched junction bases: 7. This CDR3 reads CASSKASGRLDTQYF. The CDR3 nucleotides read TGTGCCAGCAGTAAAGCTAGCGGGAGGCTGGATACGCAGTATTTT. Using reference TRBV25-1 and TRBJ2-3 for the parts outside the CDR3, the full variable domain is EADIYQTPRYLVIGTGKKITLECSQTMGHDKMYWYQQDPGMELHLIHYSYGVNSTEKGDLSSESTVSRIRTEHFPLTLESARPSHTSQYLCASSKASGRLDTQYFGPGTRLTVL.

The genes are TRBV27 and TRBJ2-1; the match to TRBD1 covers 10 bases. From germline, CDR1 is MNHEY and CDR2 SMNVEV (reference sequence). The CDR3 contains 15 residues. The junction had 4 bases not matched to a gene; V was cut back by 6 bases and J by 2 bases. This CDR3 is CASSGTGVAYNEQFF. The CDR3, as DNA: TGTGCCAGCAGCGGGACAGGGGTTGCCTACAATGAGCAGTTCTTC.

The chain combines TRBV5-8 with TRBJ2-2, with 7 bases matching TRBD1. V lost 6 bases and J lost 6; bases outside the gene matches: 11. Germline V gives CDR1 SGHTS, CDR2 YDEGEE. The CDR3 contains 15 residues. CDR3 nucleotides: TGTGCCAGCAACCCCCTGACAGGGTGGGCCGGGGAGCTGTTTTTT. This gives the protein CASNPLTGWAGELFF.

This chain uses TRBV19 with TRBJ2-4; weak D call: TRBD2 (5 bases). This CDR3 has 16 amino acids. V lost 5 bases and J lost 0, with 14 bases in between. Germline values: CDR1 LNHDA, CDR2 SQIVND (reference sequence). The CDR3, as DNA: TGTGCCAGTAGTTCATACGGGGAAATAGCCAAAAACATTCAGTACTTC. Protein product: CASSSYGEIAKNIQYF.

The chain employs TRBV23-1 and TRBJ1-5; 7 bases fit TRBD1. TRBV23-1 counts as an open reading frame of uncertain function. Trimming cost V 9 bases and J 0 bases; bases outside gene matches: 8. The CDR3 contains 15 residues. DNA for the CDR3: TGCGCCAGACCTGACAGGGTAGATAGCAATCAGCCCCAGCATTTT. As protein: CARPDRVDSNQPQHF.

This rearrangement joins TRBV5-1 to TRBJ1-1, with 8 nucleotides matching TRBD1. Unmatched junction bases numbered 5, after V lost 4 bases and J lost 3 bases. Per germline, CDR1 SGHRS and CDR2 YFSETQ. The CDR3 sequence is 14 residues long. The CDR3 here is CASSPRGRDTEAFF. CDR3 nucleotide sequence: TGCGCCAGCAGCCCCAGGGGGCGGGACACTGAAGCTTTCTTT.

This chain's CDR3 is CASSFNRIKGTGELFF. DNA for the CDR3: TGCGCCAGCAGCTTCAACAGGATTAAAGGCACCGGGGAGCTGTTTTTT. The chain combines TRBV5-1 with TRBJ2-2; weak D call: TRBD1 (5 bases). V lost 2 bases to trimming and J lost 4 bases, with 15 bases between them. CDR3 size: 16 residues. Germline values: CDR1 SGHRS, CDR2 YFSETQ.

The chain recombines TRBV18 with TRBJ2-5; perhaps TRBD1 as D (6 bases). With 2 bases removed from V and 2 bases from J, the gap between germline ends came to 15 bases. Per the germline V gene, CDR1 is KGHSH and CDR2 is LQKENI. This CDR3 contains 16 residues. This CDR3 is CASSPRARGGQETQYF. The CDR3 DNA sequence: TGTGCCAGCTCACCAAGAGCCAGGGGCGGGCAAGAGACCCAGTACTTC.